A single T cell receptor beta chain is shown here with its context. Trimming pared 3 bases from V and 1 base from J, leaving 9 bases between. The CDR3 sequence is 15 residues long. Germline CDR1 and CDR2: MGHDK and SYGVNS. These data are taken from a study of OX40 agonist ivuxolimab in advanced cancers. Study summary: Each dose-escalation patient presented with hepatocellular carcinoma, melanoma, renal cell or head and neck cancer.

The method was immunoSEQ multiplex PCR; TCRdb's version includes in-frame clones alone and lacks a portion of them. Of approximately 74,000 clones in the sample, roughly 90% were seen once. J is TRBJ2-2 and V is TRBV25-1, with D maybe TRBD2 (5 bases). The source of this sequence is an adult with an advanced solid tumor such as melanoma, head and neck, liver or kidney cancer. The specimen was CD4+ or CD8+ T cells sorted from blood, collected in a trial of the OX40 agonist ivuxolimab. The CDR3 here is CASSDASRNTGELFF. DNA of the CDR3: TGTGCCAGCAGTGACGCTAGCCGGAACACCGGGGAGCTGTTTTTT.